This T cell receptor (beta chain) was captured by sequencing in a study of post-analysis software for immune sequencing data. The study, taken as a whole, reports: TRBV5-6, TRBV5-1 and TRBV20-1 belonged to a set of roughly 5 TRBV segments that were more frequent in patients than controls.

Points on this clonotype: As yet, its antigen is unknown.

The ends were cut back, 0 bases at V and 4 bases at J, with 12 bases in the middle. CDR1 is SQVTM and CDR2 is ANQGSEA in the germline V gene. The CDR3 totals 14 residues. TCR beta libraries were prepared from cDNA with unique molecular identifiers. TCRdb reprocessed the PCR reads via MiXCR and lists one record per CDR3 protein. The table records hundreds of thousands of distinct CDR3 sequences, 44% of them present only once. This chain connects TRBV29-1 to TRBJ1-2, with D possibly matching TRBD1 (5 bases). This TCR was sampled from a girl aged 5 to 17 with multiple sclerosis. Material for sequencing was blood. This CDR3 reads CSVEDPQGVYGYTF. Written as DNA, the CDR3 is TGCAGCGTTGAAGATCCCCAGGGAGTCTATGGCTACACCTTC.